These T cell receptor beta chains were read from a single sample in a study of radiation and T cells in renal cell carcinoma. The data were produced by immunoSEQ multiplex PCR, yet TCRdb's version contains in-frame clones alone and is incomplete. The data hold tens of thousands of clones, with roughly 82% observed a single time. This material consisted of blood, taken from a patient whose treatment included radiotherapy and nephrectomy. The receptors were sampled from a woman aged 70 to 79 with renal cell carcinoma. The CDR3 runs from the conserved cysteine through the conserved F or W. D genes are given only for firm matches. Only part of the rows carry a size: once, few, many, or a class if the clone is expanded.

abundance: .
v_gene: TRBV18
len: 14
d_gene: .
j_gene: TRBJ1-2
CDR3aa: CASSTPEVNYGYTF
CDR3nt: TGTGCCAGCTCCACCCCCGAAGTCAACTATGGCTACACCTTC

abundance: .
v_gene: TRBV10-3
len: 13
d_gene: TRBD2
j_gene: TRBJ2-1
CDR3aa: CAIGLAEHNEQFF
CDR3nt: TGTGCCATCGGACTAGCGGAACACAATGAGCAGTTCTTC

abundance: .
v_gene: TRBV29-1
len: 12
d_gene: .
j_gene: TRBJ1-2
CDR3aa: CSVEDRRYGYTF
CDR3nt: TGCAGCGTTGAAGATCGTAGGTATGGCTACACCTTC

abundance: .
v_gene: TRBV5-6
len: 14
d_gene: TRBD2
j_gene: TRBJ2-7
CDR3aa: CASSLWGIAGEQYF
CDR3nt: TGTGCCAGCAGTTTGTGGGGTATAGCGGGTGAGCAGTACTTC

abundance: .
v_gene: TRBV5-6
len: 15
d_gene: .
j_gene: TRBJ1-6
CDR3aa: CASSLGAGVDLSLHF
CDR3nt: TGTGCCAGCAGCTTGGGGGCGGGAGTGGATTTATCCCTCCACTTT

abundance: few
v_gene: TRBV10-3
len: 14
d_gene: .
j_gene: TRBJ2-2
CDR3aa: CAISDSRNTGELFF
CDR3nt: TGTGCCATCAGTGATTCGAGGAACACCGGGGAGCTGTTTTTT

abundance: .
v_gene: TRBV27
len: 13
d_gene: .
j_gene: TRBJ2-2
CDR3aa: CASSFWATGELFF
CDR3nt: TGTGCCAGCAGTTTCTGGGCCACCGGGGAGCTGTTTTTT

abundance: .
v_gene: TRBV7-7
len: 13
d_gene: .
j_gene: TRBJ1-1
CDR3aa: CASSANPGAEAFF
CDR3nt: TGTGCCAGCAGCGCTAATCCGGGCGCTGAAGCTTTCTTT

abundance: .
v_gene: TRBV7-9
len: 15
d_gene: .
j_gene: TRBJ2-3
CDR3aa: CASSFPMAPKDTQYF
CDR3nt: TGTGCCAGCAGCTTCCCGATGGCGCCGAAGGATACGCAGTATTTT

abundance: .
v_gene: TRBV9
len: 12
d_gene: .
j_gene: TRBJ2-2
CDR3aa: CASSGGTGELFF
CDR3nt: TGTGCCAGCAGCGGGGGGACCGGGGAGCTGTTTTTT

abundance: .
v_gene: TRBV15
len: 16
d_gene: TRBD1
j_gene: TRBJ2-7
CDR3aa: CATSAPAQGARPEQYF
CDR3nt: TGTGCCACCAGCGCCCCTGCACAGGGGGCCAGACCCGAGCAGTACTTC

abundance: .
v_gene: TRBV5-4
len: 13
d_gene: .
j_gene: TRBJ2-5
CDR3aa: CASSFDNQETQYF
CDR3nt: TGTGCCAGCAGCTTTGACAACCAAGAGACCCAGTACTTC

abundance: .
v_gene: TRBV10-2
len: 17
d_gene: TRBD2
j_gene: TRBJ2-5
CDR3aa: CASSEVTSGGPGETQYF
CDR3nt: TGCGCCAGCAGTGAGGTGACTAGCGGGGGCCCCGGAGAGACCCAGTACTTC

abundance: .
v_gene: TRBV5-1
len: 16
d_gene: TRBD2
j_gene: TRBJ2-5
CDR3aa: CASSLGSTSGKETQYF
CDR3nt: TGCGCCAGCAGCTTGGGGTCGACTAGCGGAAAAGAGACCCAGTACTTC

abundance: few
v_gene: TRBV5-6
len: 15
d_gene: TRBD1
j_gene: TRBJ1-4
CDR3aa: CASSRTQGAWEKLFF
CDR3nt: TGTGCCAGCAGTCGTACACAGGGGGCTTGGGAAAAACTGTTTTTT